These 20 T cell receptor beta chains share one sample of origin, sequenced in a study of molecular identifiers for immune sequencing clone quantification. TCRdb re-analysed the PCR reads in MiXCR, keeping a single row per CDR3 protein. The sample shows some 680,000 distinct CDR3 sequences, roughly 23% of them seen only once. Sequencing was carried out using naive CD8+ T cells from blood, with Jurkat cell RNA spiked in. This sample's subset: FACS-sorted CD8+CD4-CCR7+CD45RA+ naive T cells. The receptor source for this set is a human donor in good health. Some libraries in this study had Jurkat cell RNA spiked in.

DNA of the CDR3: TGCGCCCGCCGCCAAGATCGGGGGGGCGGAGCTACGCAGTATTTT. Encoded protein: CARRQDRGGGATQYF. This chain joins TRBV4-3 and TRBJ2-3; 8 bases match TRBD2. CDR1 and CDR2 (germline): LGHNA, YSLEER. The V segment lost 11 bases and the J segment 8 bases; nucleotides outside the gene matches: 18. This CDR3 has 15 amino acids.

This clonotype showed up just a few times. This chain joins TRBV20-1 and TRBJ1-4, with 7 nucleotides matching TRBD1. Trimming took 3 bases from V and 8 from J; bases not matched to a gene: 6. This CDR3 comprises 13 residues. CDR1 DFQATT and CDR2 SNEGSKA come from the germline V gene (reference sequence). DNA of the CDR3: TGCAGTGCTAGTGACAGGGTGGAGGAAAAACTGTTTTTT. Translated: CSASDRVEEKLFF.

Of note for this clonotype: Germline and junction disagree at one end, which may indicate a read error. J is TRBJ1-1 and V is TRBV20-1; D ambiguous. The CDR3 is 13 amino acids. Germline V gives CDR1 DFQATT, CDR2 SNEGSKA (reference sequence). The CDR3 here is CSARVGLPPAALF. In DNA, the CDR3 is TGCAGTGCTCGCGTGGGCCTGCCCCCTGCCGCTCTCTTT.

This CDR3 reads CSARDVETGELFF. The CDR3 DNA reads as TGCAGTGCTAGAGATGTCGAAACCGGGGAGCTGTTTTTT. The chain has TRBV20-1 and TRBJ2-2; the D is unclear. The CDR3 runs to 13 residues. CDR1 DFQATT and CDR2 SNEGSKA come from the germline V gene (reference sequence). V shed 0 bases and J shed 5 bases, with 7 bases lying between them.

The chain has TRBV13 and TRBJ1-3; the D is unclear. Per the germline V gene, CDR1 is PRHDT and CDR2 is FYEKMQ (reference sequence). The CDR3 loop spans 14 amino acids. Between the trimmed V and J ends, which lost 5 bases and 0 bases, there was a span of 8 bases. This chain's CDR3 is CASSHDVSGNTIYF. The CDR3 DNA follows: TGTGCCAGCAGCCATGACGTCTCTGGAAACACCATATATTTT.

The chain carries TRBV23-1 and TRBJ2-2, with 9 bases aligning to TRBD2. TRBV23-1 has ORF status, its function being uncertain. J gave up 6 bases and V 9 bases, and 14 bases lay outside the gene matches. This CDR3 comprises 16 residues. CDR3 DNA: TGCGCCAGTCATGGCGGCGGGGGGGCGGTCGCCGGGGAGCTGTTTTTT. It is translated as CASHGGGGAVAGELFF.

This sequence joins TRBV4-1 and TRBJ2-5, with 7 bases aligning to TRBD2. The CDR3 covers 13 residues. Germline CDR1 and CDR2: MGHRA and YSYEKL. Germline trimming cut 4 bases from V and 4 bases from J; bases unmatched to any gene: 3. The CDR3 DNA sequence: TGCGCCAGCAGCCGGGCGGGAGCAGAGACCCAGTACTTC. This codes for CASSRAGAETQYF.

Many counts were recorded for this clonotype. The gene calls are TRBV7-9 and TRBJ2-7, with no clear D. Trimming took off 1 base at V and 0 bases at J, with 7 bases between the two ends. The CDR3 contains 14 residues. Per germline, CDR1 SEHNR and CDR2 FQNEAQ (reference sequence). The CDR3, as DNA: TGTGCCAGCAGCTTAGAAGGGAACTCCTACGAGCAGTACTTC. This encodes CASSLEGNSYEQYF.

This clonotype was recorded only once. With a much larger clone just one base away, this may be a read error. The chain links TRBV20-1 to TRBJ2-3; 9 bases are a match to TRBD1. V gave up 1 base and J gave up 8 bases; unmatched junction bases: 13. Germline V gives CDR1 DFQATT, CDR2 SNEGSKA (reference sequence). The CDR3 is 16 amino acids. The CDR3 region has the DNA TGCAGTGCTAGAGTACTACGGGACAGGGTAGGAGGTACGCAGTATTTT. Residues: CSARVLRDRVGGTQYF.

This clonotype was detected many times. The gene calls are TRBV6-1 and TRBJ2-7; TRBD1 or TRBD2 may be the D gene (5 bases each). The ends were cut back, 4 bases at V and 4 bases at J, with 8 bases in the middle. This CDR3 has 12 residues. Germline CDR1 and CDR2: MNHNS and SASEGT. The CDR3 spells CASSGDGYEQYF. The CDR3 DNA reads TGTGCCAGCAGTGGGGACGGGTACGAGCAGTACTTC.

There are many counts of this clonotype. CDR3 nucleotide sequence: TGTGCCAGCAGCGTAGCTGGAGCGGGCGTAAACATTCAGTACTTC. Translation: CASSVAGAGVNIQYF. The V gene is TRBV9, the J gene TRBJ2-4; D might be TRBD2 (6 bases). This CDR3 has 15 residues. V was pared by 0 bases and J by 6 bases, with 13 bases between. CDR1 SGDLS and CDR2 YYNGEE come from the germline V gene.

The rearrangement uses TRBV19 and TRBJ2-7; TRBD2 matches 10 bases. This CDR3 region has 14 residues. V shed 5 bases and J 4 bases; nucleotides not matched to a gene: 5. The germline V gene has CDR1 LNHDA and CDR2 SQIVND (reference sequence). The CDR3 protein is CASSWTSGEYEQYF. In DNA form, the CDR3 reads TGTGCCAGTAGTTGGACTAGCGGAGAATACGAGCAGTACTTC.

This clonotype was counted many times. This chain uses TRBV7-6 with TRBJ1-4; no clear D gene. V lost 1 base and J lost 3, with 15 bases in between. The germline V gene has CDR1 SGHVS and CDR2 FNYEAQ. The CDR3 extends over 17 amino acids. This CDR3 is CASSLDRDHRANEKLFF. The DNA of the CDR3 is TGTGCCAGCAGCTTAGACCGAGACCATCGGGCTAATGAAAAACTGTTTTTT.

A few counts support this clonotype. J is TRBJ2-2 and V is TRBV6-5; no clear D. There are 16 residues in the CDR3. Germline CDR1 reads MNHEY; CDR2 reads SVGAGI. The V end was cut by 5 bases, the J end by 6 bases, with 19 bases between. CDR3: CASSHPGVSLAGELFF. CDR3 bases: TGTGCCAGCAGTCACCCTGGGGTCAGTTTAGCCGGGGAGCTGTTTTTT.

Points on this clonotype: One base away lies a much larger clone, so this may be a sequencing read error. The chain uses TRBV12-3 or TRBV12-4 and TRBJ2-5, with D hard to call. The CDR3 extends over 14 amino acids. CDR3 region: CAGSLGQAQETQYF. The CDR3 DNA follows: TGTGCCGGCAGTTTAGGGCAGGCCCAGGAGACCCAGTACTTC.

In its sample, this clonotype was seen many times. This chain uses TRBV9 with TRBJ1-2; 9 bases match TRBD1. The CDR3 has 15 amino acids. The V gene end was trimmed by 4 bases and the J gene end by 4 bases; junction bases not matched to a gene: 8. The germline V gene encodes CDR1 SGDLS and CDR2 YYNGEE. CDR3 sequence reads: CASSSRTGEGYGYTF. As DNA, the CDR3 is TGTGCCAGCAGCTCCCGGACAGGGGAGGGCTATGGCTACACCTTC.

This clonotype was recorded many times. This sequence joins TRBV10-2 and TRBJ1-2; D is uncertain. The CDR3 contains 12 residues. Germline CDR1 is WSHSY and CDR2 is SAAADI. Trimming took off 4 bases at V and 2 bases at J, with 5 bases between the two ends. CDR3 coding DNA: TGCGCCAGCAGTGGAGGAAACTATGGCTACACCTTC. This translates into CASSGGNYGYTF.

The count of this clonotype is one. One junction end does not reproduce the germline sequence, and a read error may be involved. The chain recombines TRBV30 with TRBJ2-7; perhaps TRBD2 as D (5 bases). Germline V gene lookup returns CDR1 GTSNPN and CDR2 SVGIG (reference sequence). The CDR3 extends over 13 amino acids. The CDR3 region is CAWGVLGVGEQYF. The CDR3 DNA is TGTGCCTGGGGTGTACTCGGGGTCGGCGAGCAGTACTTC.

About this clonotype: A much larger clone is a single base away; this may be a read error. The chain carries TRBV28 and TRBJ2-7; D call uncertain. CDR3 length equals 14 residues. Per the germline V gene, CDR1 is MDHEN and CDR2 is SYDVKM. V lost 8 bases and J 2 bases, leaving 16 bases between the germline ends. CDR3 sequence: CASGFRTGAYEQYF. Written as DNA, the CDR3 is TGTGCCAGCGGATTTAGGACGGGTGCCTACGAGCAGTACTTC. Looking up the rest from reference TRBV28 and TRBJ2-7 gives the full variable domain: DVKVTQSSRYLVKRTGEKVFLECVQDMDHENMFWYRQDPGLGLRLIYFSYDVKMKEKGDIPEGYSVSREKKERFSLILESASTNQTSMYLCASGFRTGAYEQYFGPGTRLTVT.

V gene TRBV7-9 combines with J gene TRBJ2-2; 8 nucleotides match TRBD1. CDR3 length equals 18 residues. From germline, CDR1 is SEHNR and CDR2 FQNEAQ (reference sequence). The V segment lost 4 bases and the J segment 0 bases; nucleotides outside the gene matches: 10. The CDR3 bases are TGTGCCAGCAGCTCTCGGCAGGGGGCCGGGTCGAACACCGGGGAGCTGTTTTTT. Translation: CASSSRQGAGSNTGELFF.